The sequence of this T cell receptor (beta chain) was determined in a study of blood T cell repertoires in COVID-19. Looking at the study overall: Both acute and convalescent COVID-19 samples were obtained from the United States, Italy and Spain. Sources were T cells, B-cell-depleted T cells, or PBMCs; the material itself was cDNA or gDNA.

In the study's own analysis: Cell counts per sample came from amplifying reference gene primers. The table came from immunoSEQ multiplex PCR; TCRdb's copy has only in-frame clones and leaves some out. The DNA was the basis for D and trimming; V, J and clone size are from that table. The sample lists about 240,000 clones; approximately 86% were seen once. V gave up 3 bases and J gave up 4 bases, with 13 bases separating them. CDR1 is SEHNR, CDR2 FQNEAQ, per germline (reference sequence). CDR3 length: 15 amino acids. The gene calls are TRBV7-9 and TRBJ2-1; tentatively, D is TRBD1 (7 bases). The sequence was obtained from a man in his 60s who had recovered from COVID-19. The source material was peripheral blood. Here the CDR3 DNA reads TGTGCCAGCAGCTTGTCGACAGGGAGGTACAATGAGCAGTTCTTC. The encoded protein is CASSLSTGRYNEQFF. The whole variable domain, filled in from reference TRBV7-9 and TRBJ2-1, reads DTGVSQNPRHKITKRGQNVTFRCDPISEHNRLYWYRQTLGQGPEFLTYFQNEAQLEKSRLLSDRFSAERPKGSFSTLEIQRTEQGDSAMYLCASSLSTGRYNEQFFGPGTRLTVL.